Sequencing of this TCR beta chain was carried out in a study of early T cells in non-severe SARS-CoV-2 infection. Background on the study: Sequencing used unsorted whole-blood bulk RNA, so chains lack pairing. Overall study findings and caveats: Anti-spike CD8 responses were favored in VDJdb matching, and private and CD4 specificities were missed.

Trimming shortened V by 3 bases and J by 7 bases, and 12 bases separated the two germline ends. The CDR3 is 12 residues long. CDR1 and CDR2 (germline): SQVTM, ANQGSEA. This clonotype appeared a few times. The antigen remains unidentified. Individually, cDNA molecules had unique molecular identifiers attached to them. TCRdb recomputed calls from the 5' RACE reads with MiXCR, one row per CDR3 protein. Of 50,000 to 85,000 distinct CDR3 sequences listed, 9.1% are singletons. The chain combines TRBV29-1 with TRBJ2-5, with D perhaps given as TRBD1 or TRBD2 (5 bases each). The receptor's source is an adult who was a healthcare worker with PCR-confirmed SARS-CoV-2 infection or an uninfected control (not recorded which). Source material: whole blood. For the CDR3, the DNA is TGCAGCGTTGAGGGGCTAGAGGGGACCCAGTACTTC. It specifies CSVEGLEGTQYF.